Shown below are 23 T cell receptor beta chains from a single sample sequenced in a study of cytomegalovirus exposure and HLA in healthy donors. The PCR ran on 60 Vbeta and 13 Jbeta primers. Repertoires were generated with immunoSEQ multiplex PCR, while TCRdb's copy carries only in-frame clones and drops some. The sample yields 110,000 or so clones, about 80% seen once. The sequenced material came from PBMCs. The receptors were sampled from a man aged 40-49 years in good health and CMV-seropositive.

This clone turned up a few times. J is TRBJ1-6 and V is TRBV7-2; the match to TRBD1 covers 8 bases. The germline gives CDR1 SGHTA, CDR2 FQGNSA. The V segment lost 4 bases and the J segment 4 bases; nucleotides outside the gene matches: 9. This CDR3 contains 17 residues. CDR3 sequence: CASSYPGYRGYNSPLHF. Written as DNA, the CDR3 is TGTGCCAGCAGCTATCCTGGATACAGGGGGTATAATTCACCCCTCCACTTT.

The table lists this clone with a few counts. The rearrangement uses TRBV18 and TRBJ2-5; tentatively, D is TRBD1 (5 bases). The germline CDR1 and CDR2 sequences are KGHSH and LQKENI. Deletions cut 1 base from V and 2 bases from J, with 14 bases between. The CDR3 spans 16 residues. Written as DNA, the CDR3 is TGTGCCAGCTCACCACGGGCAGGGATTCGGCAAGAGACCCAGTACTTC. Encoded protein: CASSPRAGIRQETQYF.

The chain recombines TRBV27 with TRBJ2-7, with 7 bases fitting TRBD1. Trimming removed 3 bases from V and 4 bases from J; junction bases left unmatched: 9. The germline gives CDR1 MNHEY, CDR2 SMNVEV (reference sequence). CDR3 size: 15 residues. The chain's CDR3 is CASSLSSAGGYEQYF. CDR3 sequence (DNA): TGTGCCAGCAGTTTGTCGTCCGCAGGGGGTTACGAGCAGTACTTC.

The chain has TRBV7-2 and TRBJ2-3; D remains ambiguous. This CDR3 contains 15 residues. Germline V gene data show CDR1 as SGHTA and CDR2 as FQGNSA. Trimming took off 5 bases at V and 2 bases at J, with 14 bases between the two ends. CDR3 DNA: TGTGCCAGCAGCCCGAATCGTGGCAACACAGATACGCAGTATTTT. Its translation is CASSPNRGNTDTQYF.

The chain recombines TRBV23-1 with TRBJ2-5; 7 positions match TRBD2. TRBV23-1 counts as an open reading frame of uncertain function. V shed 4 bases, J shed 4 bases, and the junction held 6 bases outside the gene matches. The CDR3 is 14 amino acids. CDR3 DNA: TGCGCCAGCAGTCCGGGGGAGGGCCTAGAGACCCAGTACTTC. It encodes CASSPGEGLETQYF.

The genes are TRBV29-1 and TRBJ2-1, with a possible D match to TRBD2 (7 bases). The V end was cut by 8 bases, the J end by 6 bases, with 20 bases between. Germline assignment: CDR1 SQVTM and CDR2 ANQGSEA. CDR3 length: 14 amino acids. CDR3 protein: CSLQRGGVGNEQFF. The CDR3 DNA follows: TGCAGCCTCCAAAGGGGGGGGGTCGGCAATGAGCAGTTCTTC.

This clone was detected once. V is TRBV19 and J is TRBJ1-5; 7 bases match TRBD1. The V segment lost 3 bases and the J segment 4 bases; nucleotides outside the gene matches: 3. Germline assignment: CDR1 LNHDA and CDR2 SQIVND (reference sequence). CDR3 length equals 14 residues. The CDR3 spells CASSIQTGNQPQHF. DNA of the CDR3: TGTGCCAGTAGTATTCAGACAGGGAATCAGCCCCAGCATTTT.

V usage is TRBV27 and J usage is TRBJ1-1; D possibly corresponds to TRBD1 (5 bases). V lost 3 bases and J lost 10, with 12 bases in between. The CDR3 consists of 12 residues. Per germline, CDR1 MNHEY and CDR2 SMNVEV (reference sequence). CDR3 protein: CASSFQGARAFF. The CDR3 coding sequence is TGTGCCAGCAGTTTCCAAGGGGCGCGAGCTTTCTTT.

The CDR3 DNA is TGCGCCAGCAGCCCGAGGGACACAACCACCGGGGAGCTGTTTTTT. Amino acid sequence: CASSPRDTTTGELFF. The genes are TRBV4-1 and TRBJ2-2, with D possibly TRBD1 on 6 matching bases. The CDR3 contains 15 residues. The V gene lost 4 bases and the J gene lost 4 bases, with 13 bases spanning the gap. CDR1 MGHRA and CDR2 YSYEKL come from the germline V gene.

This clone has more than one count but fewer than ten. V usage is TRBV5-6 and J usage is TRBJ1-5; tentatively, D is TRBD1 (6 bases). This CDR3 is 15 amino acids long. The V and J ends lost 4 bases and 6 bases respectively, with 17 bases between them. Germline CDR1 is SGHDT and CDR2 is YYEEEE. The CDR3 region is CASSRFGTLGQPQHF. The CDR3 nucleotides read TGTGCCAGCAGCCGTTTTGGGACATTGGGTCAGCCCCAGCATTTT. Complete variable domain (other parts from reference TRBV5-6 and TRBJ1-5): DAGVTQSPTHLIKTRGQQVTLRCSPKSGHDTVSWYQQALGQGPQFIFQYYEEEERQRGNFPDRFSGHQFPNYSSELNVNALLLGDSALYLCASSRFGTLGQPQHFGDGTRLSIL.

This clone has a handful of counts. This chain connects TRBV19 to TRBJ1-5; TRBD1 agrees at 8 bases. The CDR3 spans 17 residues. The J segment lost 3 bases and the V segment lost 2 bases, leaving 9 bases of the junction unmatched. Germline V CDR1 and CDR2: LNHDA, SQIVND (reference sequence). CDR3 sequence reads: CASSIHLRTGYNQPQHF. CDR3 bases: TGTGCCAGTAGTATACATCTACGGACAGGGTACAATCAGCCCCAGCATTTT.

As concerns this clone: Other nucleotide sequences in the sample specify the same CDR3. This chain connects TRBV28 to TRBJ1-1, with no clear D. V was shortened by 3 bases and J by 0 bases, with 8 bases between the two germline ends. The CDR3 consists of 14 residues. Germline lookup yields CDR1 MDHEN and CDR2 SYDVKM. CDR3 loop: CASSFETMNTEAFF. The CDR3 nucleotides are TGTGCCAGCAGTTTTGAGACAATGAACACTGAAGCTTTCTTT.

The chain is built from TRBV18 and TRBJ2-1, with 11 bases aligning to TRBD1. Losses at the gene ends were 2 bases for V and 4 bases for J; bases not matched to a gene: 4. From germline, CDR1 is KGHSH and CDR2 LQKENI. CDR3 length: 16 amino acids. CDR3: CASSPGTGGPYNEQFF. In nucleotides, the CDR3 is TGTGCCAGCTCACCAGGGACAGGGGGTCCGTACAATGAGCAGTTCTTC.

The chain recombines TRBV11-1 with TRBJ1-1; D uncertain. Trimming pared 6 bases from V and 1 base from J, leaving 9 bases between. CDR1 is SGHAT, CDR2 FQDESV, per germline (reference sequence). The CDR3 spans 13 residues. DNA of the CDR3: TGTGCCAGCAGAGATACAAGGAACACTGAAGCTTTCTTT. Encoded protein: CASRDTRNTEAFF.

The chain links TRBV28 to TRBJ1-2, with 8 bases aligning to TRBD1. Germline V lookup: CDR1 MDHEN, CDR2 SYDVKM. The CDR3 is 16 amino acids. J was trimmed by 2 bases and V by 6 bases; bases with no gene match: 11. In nucleotides, the CDR3 is TGTGCCAGCAGGGTTTTTGGACAGGGAGGGAACTATGGCTACACCTTC. Translation: CASRVFGQGGNYGYTF.

A single count supports this clone. This chain uses TRBV7-3 with TRBJ1-6; 7 bases match TRBD1. J lost 8 bases, V lost 5 bases, and 9 bases had no gene match. This CDR3 is 15 amino acids long. Looked up from germline, CDR1 is SGHTA and CDR2 is FQGTGA. In DNA, the CDR3 is TGTGCCAGCAGCCCTTACAGGGGTTTGGATTCACCCCTCCACTTT. Its protein is CASSPYRGLDSPLHF.

This clone was counted a single time. J is TRBJ1-4 and V is TRBV19, with D uncertain. Trimming left V 5 bases short and J 6 bases short, with 7 bases between. The CDR3 totals 12 residues. Germline values: CDR1 LNHDA, CDR2 SQIVND (reference sequence). The CDR3 nucleotides read TGTGCCAGTAGTCCTCCGGATGAAAAACTGTTTTTT. It codes for CASSPPDEKLFF.

This clone was seen a few times. The chain has TRBV19 and TRBJ2-4; D is possibly TRBD1 (6 bases). The germline V gene has CDR1 LNHDA and CDR2 SQIVND (reference sequence). CDR3 length equals 14 residues. The germline V and J ends were trimmed by 5 bases and 12 bases, with 20 bases remaining between them. The CDR3 region is CASSGRASQDSQYF. CDR3 sequence (DNA): TGTGCCAGTAGTGGACGGGCTAGCCAGGACAGTCAGTACTTC.

The rearrangement links TRBV5-3 to TRBJ2-7; TRBD1 is a possible D gene (5 bases). TRBV5-3 is treated as an ORF (open reading frame) with a function not yet certain. The ends were cut back, 0 bases at V and 3 bases at J, with 10 bases in the middle. The CDR3 totals 14 residues. The CDR3 sequence: CARSLGQLGYEQYF. The CDR3 nucleotides read TGTGCCAGAAGCTTGGGACAGTTAGGCTACGAGCAGTACTTC.

This clone appeared a few times. This rearrangement joins TRBV7-9 to TRBJ1-2, with D possibly matching TRBD1 (5 bases). Trimming removed 6 bases from V and 7 bases from J, with 15 bases in between. Germline CDR1 and CDR2: SEHNR and FQNEAQ (reference sequence). The CDR3 has 13 residues. CDR3 in amino acids: CASRTDKDGGYTF. The CDR3 DNA sequence: TGTGCCAGCAGGACGGACAAGGACGGTGGCTACACCTTC.

The V call is TRBV7-6, the J call TRBJ1-5; D may be TRBD1 (5 bases). The CDR3 is 13 residues long. Germline CDR1 is SGHVS and CDR2 is FNYEAQ. V was shortened by 8 bases and J by 3 bases, with 11 bases between the two germline ends. CDR3 loop: CASSQGNNQPQHF. The CDR3 nucleotides read TGTGCCAGCTCCCAGGGCAACAATCAGCCCCAGCATTTT.

V and J are TRBV5-6 and TRBJ2-7; TRBD1 matches 9 bases. Germline CDR1 reads SGHDT; CDR2 reads YYEEEE. The CDR3 loop spans 15 amino acids. J was trimmed by 0 bases and V by 5 bases; bases with no gene match: 6. CDR3 sequence: CASRDTGGSSYEQYF. The CDR3 region has the DNA TGTGCCAGCAGGGACACAGGGGGCTCCTCCTACGAGCAGTACTTC.

The rearrangement uses TRBV29-1 and TRBJ2-7, with 11 positions matching TRBD2. This CDR3 comprises 16 residues. Trimming removed 4 bases from V and 1 base from J; junction bases left unmatched: 9. Looked up from germline, CDR1 is SQVTM and CDR2 is ANQGSEA. The CDR3 region is CSVVWTSGLPSYEQYF. In DNA, the CDR3 is TGCAGCGTTGTGTGGACTAGCGGGCTCCCATCCTACGAGCAGTACTTC.